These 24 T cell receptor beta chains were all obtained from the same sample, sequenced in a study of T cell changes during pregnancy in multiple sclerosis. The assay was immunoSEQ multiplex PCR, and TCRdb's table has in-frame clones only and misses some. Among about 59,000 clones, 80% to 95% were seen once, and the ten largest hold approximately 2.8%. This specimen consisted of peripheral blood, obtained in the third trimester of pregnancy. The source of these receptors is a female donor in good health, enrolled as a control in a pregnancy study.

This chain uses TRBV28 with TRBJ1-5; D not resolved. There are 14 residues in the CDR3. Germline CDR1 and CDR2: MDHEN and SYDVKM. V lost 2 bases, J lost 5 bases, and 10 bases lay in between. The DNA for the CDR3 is TGTGCCAGCAGTTTAGTCGTCTCTTATCAGCCCCAGCATTTT. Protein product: CASSLVVSYQPQHF.

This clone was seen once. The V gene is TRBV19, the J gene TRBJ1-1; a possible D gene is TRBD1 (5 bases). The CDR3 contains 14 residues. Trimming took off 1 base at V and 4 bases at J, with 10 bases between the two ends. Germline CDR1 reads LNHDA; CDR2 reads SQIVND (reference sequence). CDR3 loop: CASSIVAQGTEAFF. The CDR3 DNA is TGTGCCAGTAGTATAGTCGCCCAGGGCACTGAAGCTTTCTTT.

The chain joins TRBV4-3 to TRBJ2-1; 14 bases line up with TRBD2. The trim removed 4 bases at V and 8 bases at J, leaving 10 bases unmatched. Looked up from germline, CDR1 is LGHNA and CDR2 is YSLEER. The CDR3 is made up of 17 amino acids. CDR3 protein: CASSPTTTSGGADEQFF. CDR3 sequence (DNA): TGCGCCAGCAGCCCGACTACGACTAGCGGGGGGGCCGATGAGCAGTTCTTC.

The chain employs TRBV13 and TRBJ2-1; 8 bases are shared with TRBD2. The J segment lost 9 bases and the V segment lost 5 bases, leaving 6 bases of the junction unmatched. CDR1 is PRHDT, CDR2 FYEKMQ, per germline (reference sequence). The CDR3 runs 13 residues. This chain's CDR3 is CASSTSGGGEQFF. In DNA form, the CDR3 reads TGTGCCAGCAGCACCAGCGGGGGCGGTGAGCAGTTCTTC.

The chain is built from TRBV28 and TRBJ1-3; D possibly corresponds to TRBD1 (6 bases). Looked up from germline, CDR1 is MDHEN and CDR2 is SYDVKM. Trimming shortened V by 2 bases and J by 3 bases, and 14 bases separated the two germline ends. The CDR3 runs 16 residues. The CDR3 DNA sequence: TGTGCCAGCAGTTTACCAGCAGGGGATGATGGAAACACCATATATTTT. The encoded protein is CASSLPAGDDGNTIYF.

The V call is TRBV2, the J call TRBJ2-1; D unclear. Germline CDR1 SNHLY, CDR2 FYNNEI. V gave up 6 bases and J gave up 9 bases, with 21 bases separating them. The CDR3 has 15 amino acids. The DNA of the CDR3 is TGTGCCAGCAGAATTAGAGGTTCCGTTGTCGGTGAGCAGTTCTTC. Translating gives CASRIRGSVVGEQFF.

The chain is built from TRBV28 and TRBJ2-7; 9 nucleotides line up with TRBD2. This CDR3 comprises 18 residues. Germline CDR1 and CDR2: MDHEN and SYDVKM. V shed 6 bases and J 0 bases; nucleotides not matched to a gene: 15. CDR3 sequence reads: CASSLSGTSWLGSYEQYF. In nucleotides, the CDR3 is TGTGCCAGCAGCCTCTCCGGGACTAGCTGGCTCGGCTCCTACGAGCAGTACTTC.

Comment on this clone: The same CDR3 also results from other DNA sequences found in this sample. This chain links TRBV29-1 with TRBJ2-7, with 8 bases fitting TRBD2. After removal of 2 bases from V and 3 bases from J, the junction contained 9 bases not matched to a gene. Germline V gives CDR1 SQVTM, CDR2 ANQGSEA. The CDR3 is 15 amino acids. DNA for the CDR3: TGCAGCGTTGAAAGGCCGGGGGGGGCCAGCTACGAGCAGTACTTC. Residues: CSVERPGGASYEQYF.

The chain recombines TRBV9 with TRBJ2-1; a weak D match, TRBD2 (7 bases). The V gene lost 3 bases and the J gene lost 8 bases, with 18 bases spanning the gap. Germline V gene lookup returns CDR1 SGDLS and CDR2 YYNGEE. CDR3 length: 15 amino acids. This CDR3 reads CASSEGGDRSDEQFF. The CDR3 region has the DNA TGTGCCAGCAGCGAGGGGGGGGACCGGTCGGATGAGCAGTTCTTC.

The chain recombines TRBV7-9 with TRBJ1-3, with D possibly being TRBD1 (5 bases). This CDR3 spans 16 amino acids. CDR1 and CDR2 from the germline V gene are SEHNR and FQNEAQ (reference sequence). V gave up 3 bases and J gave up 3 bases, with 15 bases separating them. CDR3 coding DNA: TGTGCCAGCAGCTTGGGGTGGAGGGGTAATGGAAACACCATATATTTT. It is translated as CASSLGWRGNGNTIYF.

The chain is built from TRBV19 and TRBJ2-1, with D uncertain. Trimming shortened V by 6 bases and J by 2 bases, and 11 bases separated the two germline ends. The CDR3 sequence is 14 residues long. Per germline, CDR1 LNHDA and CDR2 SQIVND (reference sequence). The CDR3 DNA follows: TGTGCCAGTAGCCTTTACCGGGCCTACAATGAGCAGTTCTTC. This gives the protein CASSLYRAYNEQFF.

The chain's CDR3 is CASNPSPGTGAYGYTF. CDR3 in DNA: TGTGCCAGCAACCCCTCACCCGGGACAGGGGCCTATGGCTACACCTTC. The rearrangement uses TRBV28 and TRBJ1-2; 10 nucleotides line up with TRBD1. Germline V gene sequence: CDR1 MDHEN, CDR2 SYDVKM. With V trimmed by 7 bases and J by 4 bases, 12 bases remained unmatched. The CDR3 loop spans 16 amino acids.

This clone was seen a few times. In nucleotides, the CDR3 is TGTGCCAGCAGCTTGCGAGGGAATTATGAAAAACTGTTTTTT. Its translation is CASSLRGNYEKLFF. The chain has TRBV5-4 and TRBJ1-4; D is unclear. The length of the CDR3 is 14 residues. Germline V gene lookup returns CDR1 SGHNT and CDR2 YYREEE (reference sequence). V was shortened by 1 base and J by 6 bases, with 10 bases between the two germline ends. Drawing the rest from reference TRBV5-4 and TRBJ1-4, the complete variable domain is ETGVTQSPTHLIKTRGQQVTLRCSSQSGHNTVSWYQQALGQGPQFIFQYYREEENGRGNFPPRFSGLQFPNYSSELNVNALELDDSALYLCASSLRGNYEKLFFGSGTQLSVL.

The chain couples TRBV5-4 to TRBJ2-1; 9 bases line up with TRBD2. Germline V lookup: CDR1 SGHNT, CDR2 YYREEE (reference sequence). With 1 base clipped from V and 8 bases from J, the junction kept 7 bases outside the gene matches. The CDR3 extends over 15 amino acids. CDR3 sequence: CASSLPSGGYYEQFF. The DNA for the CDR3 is TGTGCCAGCAGCTTGCCCAGCGGGGGGTACTATGAGCAGTTCTTC.

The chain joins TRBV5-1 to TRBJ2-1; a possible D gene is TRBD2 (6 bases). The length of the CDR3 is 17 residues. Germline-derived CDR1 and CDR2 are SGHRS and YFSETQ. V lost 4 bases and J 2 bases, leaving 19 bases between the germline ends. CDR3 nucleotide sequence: TGCGCCAGCAGCCCCTACGCGGGGAGCAGAACCTACAATGAGCAGTTCTTC. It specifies CASSPYAGSRTYNEQFF.

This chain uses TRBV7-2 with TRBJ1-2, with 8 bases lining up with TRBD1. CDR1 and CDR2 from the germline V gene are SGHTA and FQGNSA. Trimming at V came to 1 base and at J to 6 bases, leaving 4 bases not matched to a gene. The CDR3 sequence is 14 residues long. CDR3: CASSLGIRGHGYTF. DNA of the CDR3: TGTGCCAGCAGCTTAGGGATCAGGGGGCATGGCTACACCTTC.

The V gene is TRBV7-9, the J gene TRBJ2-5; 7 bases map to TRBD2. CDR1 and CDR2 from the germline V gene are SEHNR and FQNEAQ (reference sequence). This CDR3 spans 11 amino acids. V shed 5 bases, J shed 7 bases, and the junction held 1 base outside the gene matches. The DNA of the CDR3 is TGTGCCAGCAGCCGGGAGGTGACCCAGTACTTC. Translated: CASSREVTQYF.

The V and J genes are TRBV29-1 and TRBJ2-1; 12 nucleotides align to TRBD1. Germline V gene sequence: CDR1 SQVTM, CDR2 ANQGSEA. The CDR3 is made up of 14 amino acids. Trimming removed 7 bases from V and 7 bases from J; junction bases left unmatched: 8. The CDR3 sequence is CSGTRGQGANEQFF. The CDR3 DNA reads TGCAGCGGGACCCGGGGACAGGGGGCAAATGAGCAGTTCTTC.

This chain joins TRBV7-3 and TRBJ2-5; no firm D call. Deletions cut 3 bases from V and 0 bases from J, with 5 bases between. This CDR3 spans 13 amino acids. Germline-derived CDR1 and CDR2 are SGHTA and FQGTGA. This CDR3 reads CASSLRYQETQYF. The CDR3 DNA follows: TGTGCCAGCAGCTTGAGGTACCAAGAGACCCAGTACTTC.

CDR3 in DNA: TGTGCCAGCTCACCCGGACAGTTAGGAACAGATACGCAGTATTTT. Translating gives CASSPGQLGTDTQYF. V usage is TRBV18 and J usage is TRBJ2-3, with TRBD1 as a possible D gene (6 bases). CDR3 size: 15 residues. Trimming took 3 bases from V and 3 from J, leaving 13 bases between them. From germline, CDR1 is KGHSH and CDR2 LQKENI. Combining the CDR3 with reference TRBV18 and TRBJ2-3 gives the whole variable domain NAGVMQNPRHLVRRRGQEARLRCSPMKGHSHVYWYRQLPEEGLKFMVYLQKENIIDESGMPKERFSAEFPKEGPSILRIQQVVRGDSAAYFCASSPGQLGTDTQYFGPGTRLTVL.

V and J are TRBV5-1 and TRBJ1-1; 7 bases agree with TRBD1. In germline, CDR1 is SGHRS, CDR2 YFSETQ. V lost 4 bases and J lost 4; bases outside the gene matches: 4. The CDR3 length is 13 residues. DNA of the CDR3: TGCGCCAGCAGCAGCCAGGGGGGCACTGAAGCTTTCTTT. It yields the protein CASSSQGGTEAFF.

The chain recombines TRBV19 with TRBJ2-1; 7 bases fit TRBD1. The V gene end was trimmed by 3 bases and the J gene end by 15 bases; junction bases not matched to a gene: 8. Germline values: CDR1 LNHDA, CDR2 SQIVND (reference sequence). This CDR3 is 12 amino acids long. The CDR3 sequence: CASSMRRGPRFF. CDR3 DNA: TGTGCCAGTAGTATGAGAAGGGGGCCGCGGTTCTTC.

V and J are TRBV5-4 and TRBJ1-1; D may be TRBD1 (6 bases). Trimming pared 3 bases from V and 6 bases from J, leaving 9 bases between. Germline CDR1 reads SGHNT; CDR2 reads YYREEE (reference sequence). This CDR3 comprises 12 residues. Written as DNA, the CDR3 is TGTGCCAGCAGCTGGCAGGGGTCTGAAGCTTTCTTT. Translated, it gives CASSWQGSEAFF.

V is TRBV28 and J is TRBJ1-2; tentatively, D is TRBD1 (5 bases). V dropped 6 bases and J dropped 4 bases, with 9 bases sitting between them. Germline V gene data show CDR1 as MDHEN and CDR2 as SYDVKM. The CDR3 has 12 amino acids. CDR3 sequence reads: CASSQRGYGYTF. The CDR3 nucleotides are TGTGCCAGCAGCCAAAGGGGCTATGGCTACACCTTC.